These 16 T cell receptor beta chains share one sample of origin, sequenced in a study of blood T cell repertoires in COVID-19. Sequencing was performed with immunoSEQ multiplex PCR; in TCRdb, only in-frame clones are kept and a portion is missing. This table holds 140,000 or so clones, over 70% found once. Sequences were obtained from peripheral blood. These receptors originate from a man in his fifties or sixties who had recovered from COVID-19.

This clone occurred a few times. This chain joins TRBV7-9 and TRBJ2-1; 9 nucleotides agree with TRBD1. This CDR3 has 14 residues. CDR1 is SEHNR, CDR2 FQNEAQ, per germline (reference sequence). The J segment lost 6 bases and the V segment lost 3 bases, leaving 3 bases of the junction unmatched. In nucleotides, the CDR3 is TGTGCCAGCAGCTTGGGACAGGGTGGCAATGAGCAGTTCTTC. Protein product: CASSLGQGGNEQFF.

The chain is built from TRBV7-2 and TRBJ2-5, with 7 bases that match TRBD2. The length of the CDR3 is 14 residues. CDR1 and CDR2 (germline): SGHTA, FQGNSA. V shed 2 bases, J shed 3 bases, and the junction held 3 bases outside the gene matches. The CDR3 DNA reads TGTGCCAGCAGCTTATGGGCGGGGGAAGAGACCCAGTACTTC. Translated: CASSLWAGEETQYF.

The CDR3 DNA reads TGTGCCACCTGGAGTCCTACTCTCTACGAGCAGTACTTC. Translated, it gives CATWSPTLYEQYF. V usage is TRBV27 and J usage is TRBJ2-7, with D uncertain. Trimming left V 10 bases short and J 3 bases short, with 16 bases between. There are 13 residues in the CDR3. Germline V gives CDR1 MNHEY, CDR2 SMNVEV (reference sequence).

The V and J genes are TRBV14 and TRBJ1-2; 8 bases align to TRBD1. Germline V gene data show CDR1 as SGHDN and CDR2 as FVKESK. The V segment lost 0 bases and the J segment 5 bases; nucleotides outside the gene matches: 11. The CDR3 totals 17 residues. The CDR3 spells CASSQDLGRGQTYGYTF. DNA of the CDR3: TGTGCCAGCAGCCAAGATTTGGGCAGGGGGCAAACTTATGGCTACACCTTC.

The chain is built from TRBV6-1 and TRBJ1-3; D ambiguous. Per germline, CDR1 MNHNS and CDR2 SASEGT. CDR3 length: 15 amino acids. V lost 3 bases to trimming and J lost 1 base, with 10 bases between them. The CDR3 region has the DNA TGTGCCAGCAGTGAGGGGAGTTATTCTGGAAACACCATATATTTT. Its translation: CASSEGSYSGNTIYF.

The genes are TRBV7-2 and TRBJ2-1; maybe TRBD2 (5 bases). In germline, CDR1 is SGHTA, CDR2 FQGNSA. V was shortened by 5 bases and J by 0 bases, with 11 bases between the two germline ends. The CDR3 runs to 15 residues. For the CDR3, the DNA is TGTGCCAGCAGCCTTGAGCGGAACTCCTACAATGAGCAGTTCTTC. It yields the protein CASSLERNSYNEQFF.

This chain links TRBV29-1 with TRBJ2-1; possibly TRBD2 for D (5 bases). Trimming pared 7 bases from V and 10 bases from J, leaving 20 bases between. The length of the CDR3 is 13 residues. Germline-derived CDR1 and CDR2 are SQVTM and ANQGSEA. The CDR3 region has the DNA TGCAGCGCAAAAAAGGTAGGCGGGCGCGAGCAGTTCTTC. This sequence encodes CSAKKVGGREQFF.

This chain links TRBV28 with TRBJ1-1; no reliable D call. V was trimmed by 1 base and J by 1 base, leaving 4 bases between them. Germline V CDR1 and CDR2: MDHEN, SYDVKM. The CDR3 extends over 13 amino acids. The CDR3, as DNA: TGTGCCAGCAGTTTATCCAGGAACACTGAAGCTTTCTTT. Amino acids: CASSLSRNTEAFF.

This chain links TRBV12-5 with TRBJ2-3, with D hard to call. Per germline, CDR1 LGHNT and CDR2 FRNRAP. The V end lost 1 base, the J end lost 2 bases, and 7 bases lay between the germline ends. The length of the CDR3 is 14 residues. CDR3 sequence reads: CASGLGLFTDTQYF. The CDR3 DNA follows: TGTGCTAGTGGTTTGGGACTCTTCACAGATACGCAGTATTTT.

V usage is TRBV6-5 and J usage is TRBJ2-7, with TRBD2 matching 7 bases. There are 13 residues in the CDR3. CDR1 and CDR2 from the germline V gene are MNHEY and SVGAGI. The ends lost 7 bases at V and 5 bases at J; junction bases unmatched: 8. CDR3 region: CASIRGGPHEQYF. CDR3 nucleotides: TGTGCCAGCATCCGCGGGGGACCTCACGAGCAGTACTTC.

The chain employs TRBV7-3 and TRBJ2-1, with TRBD2 matching over 8 bases. V shed 5 bases, J shed 8 bases, and the junction held 20 bases outside the gene matches. CDR1 is SGHTA, CDR2 FQGTGA, per germline. This CDR3 has 18 residues. CDR3 sequence (DNA): TGTGCCAGCAGCCCCAGGCCCGGGGGGGGCCCAAGTCTGGATGAGCAGTTCTTC. Translating it yields CASSPRPGGGPSLDEQFF.

This clone was counted a single time. The chain employs TRBV7-2 and TRBJ2-2, with D uncertain. The ends were cut back, 2 bases at V and 4 bases at J, with 8 bases in the middle. Per the germline V gene, CDR1 is SGHTA and CDR2 is FQGNSA. The CDR3 loop spans 14 amino acids. As DNA, the CDR3 is TGTGCCAGCAGCTTACGGAGTGTCACCGGGGAGCTGTTTTTT. This gives the protein CASSLRSVTGELFF.

The rearrangement joins TRBV15 to TRBJ2-5, with 7 positions matching TRBD2. The germline V gene encodes CDR1 LNHNV and CDR2 YYDKDF (reference sequence). The V gene end was trimmed by 4 bases and the J gene end by 8 bases; junction bases not matched to a gene: 7. CDR3 length equals 13 residues. In DNA, the CDR3 is TGTGCCACCAGCACGGAGGGGAGGGTTACCCAGTACTTC. Translation: CATSTEGRVTQYF.

The chain recombines TRBV30 with TRBJ2-7; 8 nucleotides align to TRBD2. This CDR3 spans 13 amino acids. Germline CDR1 and CDR2: GTSNPN and SVGIG (reference sequence). The V gene end was trimmed by 5 bases and the J gene end by 2 bases; junction bases not matched to a gene: 5. CDR3 nucleotide sequence: TGTGCCTGGGGCGGGGGGTCAGCCTACGAGCAGTACTTC. Translating gives CAWGGGSAYEQYF.

The V gene is TRBV5-1, the J gene TRBJ1-3; TRBD1 might be the D (5 bases). The V and J ends lost 0 bases and 0 bases respectively, with 7 bases between them. CDR3 length: 15 amino acids. Germline CDR1 is SGHRS and CDR2 is YFSETQ. CDR3 loop: CASSLGGFSGNTIYF. The CDR3 nucleotides read TGCGCCAGCAGCTTGGGGGGCTTCTCTGGAAACACCATATATTTT. Using reference TRBV5-1 and TRBJ1-3 for the parts outside the CDR3, the full variable domain is KAGVTQTPRYLIKTRGQQVTLSCSPISGHRSVSWYQQTPGQGLQFLFEYFSETQRNKGNFPGRFSGRQFSNSRSEMNVSTLELGDSALYLCASSLGGFSGNTIYFGEGSWLTVV.

The chain links TRBV12-3 or TRBV12-4 to TRBJ1-6; possibly TRBD1 for D (5 bases). There are 13 residues in the CDR3. Trimming shortened V by 8 bases and J by 7 bases, and 12 bases separated the two germline ends. The CDR3 sequence is CASGVDRNSPLHF. The CDR3 bases are TGTGCCAGCGGGGTTGACAGAAATTCACCCCTCCACTTT.